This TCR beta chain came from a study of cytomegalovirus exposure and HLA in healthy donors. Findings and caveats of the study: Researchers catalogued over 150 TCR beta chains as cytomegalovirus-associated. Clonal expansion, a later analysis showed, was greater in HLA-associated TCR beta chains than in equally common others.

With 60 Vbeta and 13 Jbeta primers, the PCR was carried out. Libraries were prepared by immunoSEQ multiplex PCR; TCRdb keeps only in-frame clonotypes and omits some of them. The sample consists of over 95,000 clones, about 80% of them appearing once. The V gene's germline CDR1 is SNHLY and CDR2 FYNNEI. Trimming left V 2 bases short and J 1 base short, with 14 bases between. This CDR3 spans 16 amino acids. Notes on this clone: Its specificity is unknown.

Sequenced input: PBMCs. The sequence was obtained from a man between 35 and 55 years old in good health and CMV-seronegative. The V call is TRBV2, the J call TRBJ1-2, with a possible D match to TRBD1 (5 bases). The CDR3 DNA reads TGTGCCAGCAGTGAATTTACAGGCAGGCTTAACTATGGCTACACCTTC. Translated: CASSEFTGRLNYGYTF.